This T cell receptor beta chain was observed in a study of OX40 agonist ivuxolimab in advanced cancers. For the study at large: Patients' therapy was ivuxolimab, an antibody that acts as an agonist of OX40 (CD134). Cohort: 80% to 90% men, mean age about 60, aged about 20 to 80.

To note about this clone: Its target is unknown.

Study-wide results and caveats: Some nonresponders additionally presented with little normalized T-cell clonal expansion. Both CD4+ and CD8+ T cell populations in blood had undergone clonal expansion by week 6 at 0.1 to 3.0 mg/kg.

The CDR3 totals 17 residues. CDR1 and CDR2 (germline): SGHRS, YFSETQ. V lost 4 bases and J 0 bases, leaving 16 bases between the germline ends. Sequencing used immunoSEQ multiplex PCR; TCRdb keeps in-frame clones, though not all of them. This table has about 150,000 clones, 94% appearing once. The sequencing here drew on CD4+ or CD8+ T cells sorted from blood, taken in a trial of the OX40 agonist ivuxolimab. This clonotype originated in an adult with an advanced solid tumor such as melanoma, head and neck, liver or kidney cancer. The V and J genes are TRBV5-1 and TRBJ2-2; D unclear. The CDR3 sequence is CASSMGPGTTNTGELFF. As DNA, the CDR3 is TGCGCCAGCAGCATGGGCCCGGGTACAACGAACACCGGGGAGCTGTTTTTT.